This T cell receptor (beta chain) emerged from a study of persistence of HIV-infected CD4 T cells. Study-level background: Multiple blood draws of up to roughly 200 mL, except a couple of donors with single leukapheresis.

Cells were stimulated with overlapping HIV-1 Gag 15-mer peptides. Sorting selected CD4+ T cells upregulating both CD40 ligand and CD69. This was the immunoSEQ version 4 assay in survey mode. Data came from immunoSEQ multiplex PCR; TCRdb stores just in-frame clones and leaves some out. The table shows some 30,000 clones, with less than 75% occurring only once. CDR3 length: 14 amino acids. Germline CDR1 and CDR2: LNHDA and SQIVND (reference sequence). Deletions cut 4 bases from V and 6 bases from J, with 15 bases between. The sample holds a few counts of this clone. Its antigen is undetermined. The chain recombines TRBV19 with TRBJ1-2, with a possible D match to TRBD1 (5 bases). Specimen: CD4+ T cells sorted from PBMCs after approximately 19-hour stimulation, collected from a patient who received antiretroviral therapy. This sequence was found in an adult man with HIV who was CMV-seropositive. The CDR3 bases are TGTGCCAGTAGTAACCCAGGGAAGGTGAATGGCTACACCTTC. Protein: CASSNPGKVNGYTF. Drawing the rest from reference TRBV19 and TRBJ1-2, the complete variable domain is DGGITQSPKYLFRKEGQNVTLSCEQNLNHDAMYWYRQDPGQGLRLIYYSQIVNDFQKGDIAEGYSVSREKKESFPLTVTSAQKNPTAFYLCASSNPGKVNGYTFGSGTRLTVV.